This entry features one T cell receptor beta chain sequence. CDR3 length equals 16 residues. Trimming took off 3 bases at V and 1 base at J, with 15 bases between the two ends. Germline V lookup: CDR1 MNHNS, CDR2 SASEGT. This record belongs to a study of neoadjuvant anti-PD-1 for oral cavity cancer. PBMC libraries mostly used around 460 ng of input genomic DNA, with six replicates per sample. Sequencing used immunoSEQ multiplex PCR; TCRdb keeps in-frame clones, though not all of them. The sample holds 50,000 to 65,000 clones; around four fifths are singletons and the top ten take around 2.6%. These newly diagnosed stage II-IVA oral cavity squamous cell carcinoma patients had no prior systemic or radiation treatment.

This material consisted of PBMCs, taken before nivolumab (anti-PD-1) treatment. The TCR was taken from a person aged 40 to 85 with oral cavity squamous cell carcinoma. This chain uses TRBV6-1 with TRBJ2-5, with D maybe TRBD2 (7 bases). The CDR3 loop reads CASSDVGGAFQETQYF. In DNA, the CDR3 is TGTGCCAGCAGTGATGTGGGGGGGGCTTTCCAAGAGACCCAGTACTTC.